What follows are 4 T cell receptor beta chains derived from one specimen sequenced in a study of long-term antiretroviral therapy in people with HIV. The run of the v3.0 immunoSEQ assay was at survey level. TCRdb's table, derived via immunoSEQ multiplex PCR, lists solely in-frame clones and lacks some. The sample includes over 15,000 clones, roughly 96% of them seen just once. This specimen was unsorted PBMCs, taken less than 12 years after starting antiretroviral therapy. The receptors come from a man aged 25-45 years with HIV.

The CDR3 sequence is CASSESRSDTQYF. CDR3 nucleotides: TGCGCCAGCAGTGAGTCGAGATCAGATACGCAGTATTTT. The V gene is TRBV10-2, the J gene TRBJ2-3; D gene ambiguous. V shed 0 bases and J shed 4 bases, with 5 bases lying between them. Germline CDR1 is WSHSY and CDR2 is SAAADI. The CDR3 loop spans 13 amino acids.

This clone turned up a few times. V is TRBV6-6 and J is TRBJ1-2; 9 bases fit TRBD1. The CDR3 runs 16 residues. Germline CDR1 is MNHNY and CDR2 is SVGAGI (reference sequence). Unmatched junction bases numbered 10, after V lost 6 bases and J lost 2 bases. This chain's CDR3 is CASSSGTGTLNYGYTF. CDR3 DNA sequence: TGTGCCAGCAGCTCCGGGACAGGGACCTTGAACTATGGCTACACCTTC.

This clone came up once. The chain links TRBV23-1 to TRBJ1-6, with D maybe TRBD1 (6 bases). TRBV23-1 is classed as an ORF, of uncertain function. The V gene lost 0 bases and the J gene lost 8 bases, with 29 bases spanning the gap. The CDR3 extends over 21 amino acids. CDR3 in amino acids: CASSQSTNRDLRQVDYSPLHF. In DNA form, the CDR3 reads TGCGCCAGCAGTCAATCCACCAATCGGGACCTTAGACAGGTAGACTATTCACCCCTCCACTTT.

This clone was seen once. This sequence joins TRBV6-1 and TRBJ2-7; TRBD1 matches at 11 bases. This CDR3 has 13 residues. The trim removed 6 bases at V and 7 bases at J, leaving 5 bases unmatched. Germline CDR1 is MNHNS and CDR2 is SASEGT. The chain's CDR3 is CASRGQGEGEQYV. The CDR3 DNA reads TGTGCCAGCAGGGGACAGGGGGAGGGAGAGCAGTACGTC.